These T cell receptor beta chains were read from a single sample in a study of blood T cell repertoires in COVID-19. The data were produced by immunoSEQ multiplex PCR, yet TCRdb's version contains in-frame clones alone and is incomplete. Of 150,000 to 160,000 clones detected, around 80% appear once; the ten largest clones hold roughly 9.8%. Material for sequencing was peripheral blood. The receptors derive from a woman aged 45-65 years with acute or convalescent COVID-19. Each CDR3 is given with its conserved first and last residue. The order of the fields is V gene, J gene, D gene, CDR3 length, clone size, CDR3 protein, CDR3 DNA. D genes are given only for firm matches. Clone size is shown for a subset of rows, as once, few, many or a class of expanded clone.

v_call: TRBV11-2
j_call: TRBJ2-5
d_call: .
cdr3_length: 12
clone_size: .
cdr3_aa: CASSSYQETQYF
cdr3_nt: TGTGCCAGCAGCTCGTACCAAGAGACCCAGTACTTC

v_call: TRBV5-1
j_call: TRBJ1-2
d_call: TRBD1
cdr3_length: 14
clone_size: .
cdr3_aa: CASSLRGQSYGYTF
cdr3_nt: TGCGCCAGCAGCTTGAGGGGACAGAGCTATGGCTACACCTTC

v_call: TRBV18
j_call: TRBJ1-1
d_call: .
cdr3_length: 15
clone_size: .
cdr3_aa: CASSPAGLMNTEAFF
cdr3_nt: TGTGCCAGCTCACCGGCGGGACTCATGAACACTGAAGCTTTCTTT

v_call: TRBV25-1
j_call: TRBJ2-3
d_call: .
cdr3_length: 13
clone_size: .
cdr3_aa: CASRRTSTDTQYF
cdr3_nt: TGTGCCAGCAGGCGTACTAGCACAGATACGCAGTATTTT

v_call: TRBV5-6
j_call: TRBJ2-5
d_call: TRBD1
cdr3_length: 17
clone_size: once
cdr3_aa: CASSPARRTGEEETQYF
cdr3_nt: TGTGCCAGCAGCCCGGCCCGTCGGACAGGGGAAGAAGAGACCCAGTACTTC

v_call: TRBV5-1
j_call: TRBJ2-3
d_call: TRBD1
cdr3_length: 15
clone_size: .
cdr3_aa: CASDRDRGHVDTQYF
cdr3_nt: TGCGCCAGCGACCGGGACAGGGGGCATGTAGATACGCAGTATTTT

v_call: TRBV4-3
j_call: TRBJ1-2
d_call: .
cdr3_length: 15
clone_size: .
cdr3_aa: CASSQDSASMRGYTF
cdr3_nt: TGCGCCAGCAGCCAAGATTCGGCGTCGATGAGGGGCTACACCTTC

v_call: TRBV18
j_call: TRBJ1-5
d_call: TRBD1
cdr3_length: 16
clone_size: .
cdr3_aa: CASSPTGQGAHQPQHF
cdr3_nt: TGTGCCAGCTCACCTACGGGACAGGGGGCCCATCAGCCCCAGCATTTT

v_call: TRBV7-3
j_call: TRBJ2-2
d_call: TRBD2
cdr3_length: 16
clone_size: .
cdr3_aa: CASSLLAGANTGELFF
cdr3_nt: TGTGCCAGCAGCTTATTAGCGGGGGCTAACACCGGGGAGCTGTTTTTT

v_call: TRBV6-2/TRBV6-3
j_call: TRBJ1-5
d_call: TRBD1
cdr3_length: 15
clone_size: .
cdr3_aa: CASRYGTGVYQPQHF
cdr3_nt: TGTGCCAGCAGATACGGGACAGGGGTTTATCAGCCCCAGCATTTT

v_call: TRBV6-5
j_call: TRBJ1-6
d_call: TRBD1
cdr3_length: 14
clone_size: .
cdr3_aa: CASRGTAYNSPLHF
cdr3_nt: TGTGCCAGCAGGGGGACAGCCTATAATTCACCCCTCCACTTT

v_call: TRBV9
j_call: TRBJ1-6
d_call: TRBD1
cdr3_length: 15
clone_size: .
cdr3_aa: CASSAQGAGASPLHF
cdr3_nt: TGTGCCAGCAGCGCTCAGGGGGCCGGAGCTTCACCCCTCCACTTT

v_call: TRBV6-6
j_call: TRBJ2-1
d_call: TRBD1
cdr3_length: 14
clone_size: .
cdr3_aa: CASSYVDRGTEQFF
cdr3_nt: TGTGCCAGCAGTTACGTGGACAGGGGGACCGAGCAGTTCTTC

v_call: TRBV5-1
j_call: TRBJ2-7
d_call: TRBD2
cdr3_length: 13
clone_size: .
cdr3_aa: CASSLTSGYEQYF
cdr3_nt: TGCGCCAGCAGCTTGACTAGCGGCTACGAGCAGTACTTC

v_call: TRBV5-1
j_call: TRBJ1-3
d_call: .
cdr3_length: 17
clone_size: .
cdr3_aa: CASSLTDRFWSGNTIYF
cdr3_nt: TGCGCCAGCAGCTTGACCGACAGGTTTTGGAGTGGAAACACCATATATTTT

v_call: TRBV7-2
j_call: TRBJ2-4
d_call: TRBD1
cdr3_length: 14
clone_size: .
cdr3_aa: CASSKGQGGNIQYF
cdr3_nt: TGTGCCAGCAGCAAGGGACAGGGAGGAAACATTCAGTACTTC

v_call: TRBV6-5
j_call: TRBJ1-2
d_call: .
cdr3_length: 13
clone_size: few
cdr3_aa: CASDVSGIYGYTF
cdr3_nt: TGTGCCAGCGATGTAAGCGGGATCTATGGCTACACCTTC